This T cell receptor delta chain was captured in a study of Vδ1+ human thymocytes. Between roughly 98% and 99.6% of sorted thymocytes were Vdelta1+. RNA was extracted from the cells and then reverse transcribed. The CDR3 regions were amplified by multiplex PCR from V-gene primers to a constant-region primer. TCRdb re-processed the multiplex PCR reads using CATT. The sample has some 54,000 delta-chain clones, less than 20% seen once. This clone was seen a handful of times. Antigen unknown. Whole-study findings and limits: Despite high sort purity, roughly 18% of thymic T cell receptor delta sequences were Vdelta2. Unexpected Vdelta2 sequences could cause misinterpretation of bulk repertoire data. TRG sequences recurred across donors, whereas TRD sequences stayed essentially private. Thymic TRG and TRD repertoires appeared highly polyclonal.

V lost 1 base to trimming and J lost 5 bases, with 20 bases between them. CDR1 TSWWSYY and CDR2 QGS come from the germline V gene. CDR3 length: 17 residues. V is TRDV1 and J is TRDJ1; D may match TRDD2 or TRDD3 (5 bases each). The sequence derives from a boy younger than two who had congenital heart surgery. The sequenced material came from Vdelta1+ gamma-delta thymocytes from the thymus. Documented subset: FACS-sorted CD3+ TCRalphabeta- TCRVdelta1+ TCRVdelta2- thymocytes. The CDR3 sequence: CALGERPTGWEEDKLIF. The CDR3 coding sequence is TGTGCTCTTGGGGAACGCCCTACCGGCTGGGAAGAGGATAAACTCATCTTT.